These 10 T cell receptor beta chains were sequenced from one sample in a study of T and B cells in COVID-19 patients. TRB rearrangements were amplified by multiplex PCR with BIOMED2 TRB-A/B primers. TCRdb itself ran the multiplex PCR reads through MiXCR, one entry per CDR3 protein. The sample gives around 5,000 distinct CDR3 sequences, around 27% of which show up once; under 45% is in the top ten. From blood, roughly 250-550 ng of genomic DNA served as TRB template. The material sequenced was blood. The receptors were sampled from a human donor with active COVID-19.

Judged by abundance, this clonotype is medium-sized. The CDR3 protein is CASTTHGGAADGYTF. Written as DNA, the CDR3 is TGTGCCAGTACCACTCACGGGGGCGCGGCGGATGGCTACACCTTC. J is TRBJ1-2 and V is TRBV19; perhaps TRBD1 as D (6 bases). The germline CDR1 and CDR2 sequences are LNHDA and SQIVND (reference sequence). V shed 7 bases and J shed 6 bases, with 21 bases lying between them. The CDR3 totals 15 residues. The complete variable domain, with remaining parts taken from reference TRBV19 and TRBJ1-2, reads DGGITQSPKYLFRKEGQNVTLSCEQNLNHDAMYWYRQDPGQGLRLIYYSQIVNDFQKGDIAEGYSVSREKKESFPLTVTSAQKNPTAFYLCASTTHGGAADGYTFGSGTRLTVV.

This clonotype is termed large. The chain couples TRBV29-1 to TRBJ2-7; D uncertain. This CDR3 region has 13 residues. Germline CDR1 and CDR2: SQVTM and ANQGSEA. V shed 1 base and J shed 7 bases, with 14 bases lying between them. The CDR3 spells CSVEGLTTGEQYF. As DNA, the CDR3 is TGCAGCGTTGAAGGACTTACCACTGGGGAGCAGTACTTC.

The rearrangement uses TRBV7-6 and TRBJ2-5, with a possible D match to TRBD2 (5 bases). Per the germline V gene, CDR1 is SGHVS and CDR2 is FNYEAQ. V dropped 1 base and J dropped 5 bases, with 17 bases sitting between them. The length of the CDR3 is 16 residues. The CDR3 DNA is TGTGCCAGCAGCTTAGACGGTTGGTCTAGAGGGGAGACCCAGTACTTC. It is translated as CASSLDGWSRGETQYF.

In its sample, this clonotype was seen a few times. The rearrangement joins TRBV19 to TRBJ1-2; 8 bases align to TRBD1. CDR3 size: 13 residues. The germline V gene encodes CDR1 LNHDA and CDR2 SQIVND (reference sequence). V was clipped by 5 bases and J by 7 bases; unmatched bases: 6. CDR3 region: CASSETGEPGYTF. Written as DNA, the CDR3 is TGTGCCAGTAGTGAGACAGGGGAACCTGGCTACACCTTC.

This clonotype is medium-sized by share. The V and J genes are TRBV6-5 and TRBJ1-3; D uncertain. The V gene lost 2 bases and the J gene lost 3 bases, with 14 bases spanning the gap. The CDR3 spans 16 residues. The germline V gene encodes CDR1 MNHEY and CDR2 SVGAGI. The chain's CDR3 is CASSYTKGRSGNTIYF. The CDR3 DNA follows: TGTGCCAGCAGTTACACGAAGGGCAGGAGTGGAAACACCATATATTTT.

This clonotype is medium-sized in the sample. The chain has TRBV5-6 and TRBJ2-5; D assignment may be TRBD1 or TRBD2 (6 bases each). Trimming pared 4 bases from V and 5 bases from J, leaving 18 bases between. Germline V CDR1 and CDR2: SGHDT, YYEEEE. This CDR3 spans 15 amino acids. This chain's CDR3 is CASSRSTGRWETQYF. CDR3 DNA sequence: TGTGCCAGCAGCCGCTCCACAGGGAGGTGGGAGACCCAGTACTTC. Full variable domain (remainder filled in from reference TRBV5-6 and TRBJ2-5): DAGVTQSPTHLIKTRGQQVTLRCSPKSGHDTVSWYQQALGQGPQFIFQYYEEEERQRGNFPDRFSGHQFPNYSSELNVNALLLGDSALYLCASSRSTGRWETQYFGPGTRLLVL.

This clonotype was counted only a few times. V usage is TRBV14 and J usage is TRBJ2-5; tentative D call: TRBD2 (5 bases). Germline CDR1 reads SGHDN; CDR2 reads FVKESK. Trimming removed 0 bases at V and 7 bases at J, with 12 bases between. The CDR3 runs 14 residues. The CDR3, as DNA: TGTGCCAGCAGCCAAGATTTGGACTCGGGGACCCAGTACTTC. Translated, it gives CASSQDLDSGTQYF.

This chain connects TRBV11-2 to TRBJ2-7; 11 bases fit TRBD1. This CDR3 comprises 16 residues. Germline CDR1 is SGHAT and CDR2 is FQNNGV. Unmatched junction bases numbered 11, after V lost 6 bases and J lost 4 bases. CDR3 nucleotides: TGTGCCAGCAGAGGCTTTGCGGACAGGGGGCCATACGAGCAGTACTTC. Its protein is CASRGFADRGPYEQYF.

The V call is TRBV20-1, the J call TRBJ2-1; a possible D gene is TRBD1 (6 bases). CDR1 DFQATT and CDR2 SNEGSKA come from the germline V gene (reference sequence). V was shortened by 3 bases and J by 4 bases, with 13 bases between the two germline ends. There are 14 residues in the CDR3. The chain's CDR3 is CSASPPDRYNEQFF. In DNA, the CDR3 is TGCAGTGCTAGCCCTCCGGACAGATACAATGAGCAGTTCTTC.

This clonotype was found a few times. Written as DNA, the CDR3 is TGTGCCAGCACAATAACCCCTCGGGGGAGCTATGGCTACACCTTC. Translated: CASTITPRGSYGYTF. The rearrangement joins TRBV27 to TRBJ1-2; perhaps TRBD1 as D (5 bases). Deletions cut 7 bases from V and 4 bases from J, with 19 bases between. The CDR3 totals 15 residues. Germline values: CDR1 MNHEY, CDR2 SMNVEV (reference sequence).